The 3 T cell receptor beta chains reported below all come from one sample, sequenced in a study of blood T cell repertoires in COVID-19. Profiled with immunoSEQ multiplex PCR; TCRdb holds only in-frame clones, not every one. Of around 40,000 clones listed, roughly 90% were seen once; the top ten hold about a fifth. The source material was peripheral blood. These receptors were obtained from a man aged 45-65 years with active COVID-19.

J is TRBJ2-5 and V is TRBV3-1 (or the pseudogene TRBV3-2); a possible D gene is TRBD2 (6 bases). V lost 1 base and J lost 4, with 10 bases in between. CDR1 is LGHDT, CDR2 YNNKEL, per germline (reference sequence). This CDR3 is built from 14 residues. The DNA for the CDR3 is TGTGCCAGCAGCCAAGCGGGAGTTCGAGAGACCCAGTACTTC. Protein sequence: CASSQAGVRETQYF.

The chain joins TRBV27 to TRBJ2-7; unclear D gene. Looked up from germline, CDR1 is MNHEY and CDR2 is SMNVEV (reference sequence). The length of the CDR3 is 13 residues. The V and J ends lost 4 bases and 1 base respectively, with 8 bases between them. CDR3 sequence (DNA): TGTGCCAGCAGTTCCTTACAATCCTACGAGCAGTACTTC. Translation: CASSSLQSYEQYF.

The chain joins TRBV15 to TRBJ2-3; tentative D call: TRBD1 (6 bases). The germline gives CDR1 LNHNV, CDR2 YYDKDF (reference sequence). V lost 6 bases and J lost 1, with 11 bases in between. The CDR3 length is 14 residues. As DNA, the CDR3 is TGTGCCACCAGTCGGGACACCCGCACAGATACGCAGTATTTT. Encoded protein: CATSRDTRTDTQYF.